This TCR beta chain emerged from a study of a mutant IDH1 vaccine in newly diagnosed glioma. Overall study: Treated patients had a mean age of roughly 40 years and an approximately 62% male, 37.5% female split.

This table comes from immunoSEQ multiplex PCR, and its TCRdb copy is limited to in-frame clones, with some not included. The profile shows tens of thousands of clones, almost 85% of them singletons. Findings and caveats of the study: Pseudoprogression seemingly bore no relation to changes in top peripheral T cell clonotypes.

Regarding time point: baseline, week 1 (first vaccination visit). Regarding treatment: pre-vaccination baseline after standard-of-care therapy. Tumors from donors were new WHO grade 3 or 4 IDH1-mutant astrocytomas with ATRX loss. CDR3 length: 16 residues. Looked up from germline, CDR1 is SGHNT and CDR2 is YYREEE (reference sequence). V was shortened by 0 bases and J by 0 bases, with 10 bases between the two germline ends. As for this clone: Antigen specificity is unknown.

This sample comprised PBMCs, obtained from a glioma patient treated with radiotherapy, temozolomide or both. V and J are TRBV5-4 and TRBJ1-3; possible D gene TRBD1, 6 bases. The source is a man aged 25-40 years with glioma. The CDR3 region has the DNA TGTGCCAGCAGCTTGGGCCAGGGGAGCTCTGGAAACACCATATATTTT. Translating it yields CASSLGQGSSGNTIYF.